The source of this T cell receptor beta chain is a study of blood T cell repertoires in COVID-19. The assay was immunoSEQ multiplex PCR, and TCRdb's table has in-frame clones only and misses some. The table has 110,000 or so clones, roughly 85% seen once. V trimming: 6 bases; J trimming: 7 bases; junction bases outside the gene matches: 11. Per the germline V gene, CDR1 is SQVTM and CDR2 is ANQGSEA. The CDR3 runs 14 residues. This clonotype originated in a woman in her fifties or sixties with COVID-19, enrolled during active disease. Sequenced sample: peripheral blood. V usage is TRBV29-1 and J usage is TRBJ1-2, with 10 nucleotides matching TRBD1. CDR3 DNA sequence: TGCAGCGTACGGGACAGGGGCCTGGTGGGTGGCTACACCTTC. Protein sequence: CSVRDRGLVGGYTF.